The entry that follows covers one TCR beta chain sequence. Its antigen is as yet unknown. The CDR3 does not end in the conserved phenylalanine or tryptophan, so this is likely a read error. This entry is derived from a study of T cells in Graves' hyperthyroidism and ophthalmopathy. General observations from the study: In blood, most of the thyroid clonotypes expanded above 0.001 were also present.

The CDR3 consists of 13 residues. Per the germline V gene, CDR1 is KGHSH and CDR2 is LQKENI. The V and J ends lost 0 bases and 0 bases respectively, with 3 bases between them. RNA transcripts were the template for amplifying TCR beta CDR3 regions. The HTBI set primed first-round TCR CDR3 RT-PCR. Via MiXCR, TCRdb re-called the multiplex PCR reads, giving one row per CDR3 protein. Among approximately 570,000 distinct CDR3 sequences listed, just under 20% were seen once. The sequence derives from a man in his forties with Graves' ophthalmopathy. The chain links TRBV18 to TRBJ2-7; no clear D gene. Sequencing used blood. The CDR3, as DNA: TGTGCCAGCTCACCACCCGGCTCCTACGAGCAGTACCTC. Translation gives CASSPPGSYEQYL.